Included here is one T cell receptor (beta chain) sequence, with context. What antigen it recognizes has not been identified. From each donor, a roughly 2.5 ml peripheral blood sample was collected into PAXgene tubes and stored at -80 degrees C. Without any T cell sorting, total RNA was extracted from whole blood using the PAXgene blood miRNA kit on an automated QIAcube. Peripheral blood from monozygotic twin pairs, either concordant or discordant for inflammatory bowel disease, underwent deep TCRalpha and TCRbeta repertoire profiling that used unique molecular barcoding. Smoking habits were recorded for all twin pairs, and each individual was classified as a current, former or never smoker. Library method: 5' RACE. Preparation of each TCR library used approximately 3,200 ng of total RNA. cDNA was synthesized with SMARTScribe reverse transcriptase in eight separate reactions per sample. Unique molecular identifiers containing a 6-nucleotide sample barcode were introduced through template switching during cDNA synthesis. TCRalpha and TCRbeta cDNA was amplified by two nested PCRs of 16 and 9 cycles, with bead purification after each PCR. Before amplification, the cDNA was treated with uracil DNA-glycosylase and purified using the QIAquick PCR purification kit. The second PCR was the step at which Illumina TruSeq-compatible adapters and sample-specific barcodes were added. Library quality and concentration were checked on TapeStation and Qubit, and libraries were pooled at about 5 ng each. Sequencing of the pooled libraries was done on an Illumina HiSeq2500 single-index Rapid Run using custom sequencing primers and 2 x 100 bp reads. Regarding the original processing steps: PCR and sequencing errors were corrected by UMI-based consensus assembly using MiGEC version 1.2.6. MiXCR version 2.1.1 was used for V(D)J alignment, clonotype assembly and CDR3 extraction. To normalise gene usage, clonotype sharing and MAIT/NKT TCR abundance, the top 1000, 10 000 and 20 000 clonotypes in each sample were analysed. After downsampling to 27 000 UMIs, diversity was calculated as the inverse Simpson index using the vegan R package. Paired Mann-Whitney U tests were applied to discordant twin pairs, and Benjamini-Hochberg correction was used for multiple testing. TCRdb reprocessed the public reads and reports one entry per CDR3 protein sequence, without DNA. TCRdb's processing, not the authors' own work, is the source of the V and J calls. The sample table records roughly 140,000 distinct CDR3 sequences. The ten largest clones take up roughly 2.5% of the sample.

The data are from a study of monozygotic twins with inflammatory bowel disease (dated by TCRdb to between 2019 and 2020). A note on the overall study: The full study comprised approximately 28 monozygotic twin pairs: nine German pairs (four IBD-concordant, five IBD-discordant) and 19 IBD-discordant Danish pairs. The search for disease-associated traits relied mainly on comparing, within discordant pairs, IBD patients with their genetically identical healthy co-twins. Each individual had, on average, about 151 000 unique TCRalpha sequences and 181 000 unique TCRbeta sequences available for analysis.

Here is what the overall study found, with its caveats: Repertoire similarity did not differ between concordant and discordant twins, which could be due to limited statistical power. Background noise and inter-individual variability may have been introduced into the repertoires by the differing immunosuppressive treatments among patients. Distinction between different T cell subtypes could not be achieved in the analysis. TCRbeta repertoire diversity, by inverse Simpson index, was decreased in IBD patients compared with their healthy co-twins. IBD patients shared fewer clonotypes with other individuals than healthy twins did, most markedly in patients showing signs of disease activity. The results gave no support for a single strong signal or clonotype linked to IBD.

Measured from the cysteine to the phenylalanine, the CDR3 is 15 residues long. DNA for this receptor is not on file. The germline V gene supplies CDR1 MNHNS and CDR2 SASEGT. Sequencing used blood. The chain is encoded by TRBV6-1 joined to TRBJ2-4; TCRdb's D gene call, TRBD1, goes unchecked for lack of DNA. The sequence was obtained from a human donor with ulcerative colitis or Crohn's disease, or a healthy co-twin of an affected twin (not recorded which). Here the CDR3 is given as CASSPGNGGKNIQYF.